This TCR beta chain is from a study of a mutant IDH1 vaccine in newly diagnosed glioma. Looking at the study overall: Patients underwent eight vaccinations, which took place in weeks 1, 3, 5, 7, 11, 15, 19 and 23. The treated population exhibited a male proportion of roughly 60%, a female proportion of 37.5%, and a mean age of 40.4 years. Radiotherapy, temozolomide, or both had been given previously, and both were given to most.

CDR1 and CDR2 from the germline V gene are SGHRS and YFSETQ. V was shortened by 4 bases and J by 0 bases, with 17 bases between the two germline ends. The CDR3 contains 17 residues. Sequencing was performed with immunoSEQ multiplex PCR; in TCRdb, only in-frame clones are kept and a portion is missing. In the table there are roughly 30,000 clones, 80% to 90% of which are singletons. Points on this clone: What it binds is unknown.

Time point described: week 5, during vaccination. Mutant IDH1 20-mer peptide, at 300 ug, made up each vaccine dose, with topical imiquimod. The sequences come from PBMCs, collected from a glioma patient whose treatment included an IDH1 peptide vaccine. The origin of this receptor is a man between 18 and 35 years old with glioma. The V call is TRBV5-1, the J call TRBJ2-1; no definite D call. The CDR3, as DNA: TGCGCCAGCAGCCCGTTGCCCCGACCCAGCTCCTACAATGAGCAGTTCTTC. It specifies CASSPLPRPSSYNEQFF.